One sample yielded the 2 T cell receptor beta chains listed below, sequenced in a study of CD8 T cells in Susac syndrome. Random hexamers served to reverse transcribe about 0.45 to 1 ug RNA. TCRdb re-called the immunoSEQ multiplex PCR reads through MiXCR, storing one row per CDR3 protein. The sample lists fewer than 85,000 distinct CDR3 sequences; 95% were seen once. The sample taken for sequencing was CD8+ T cells from PBMCs. These receptors were taken from a human donor with Susac syndrome.

The V and J genes are TRBV29-1 and TRBJ2-3; 13 bases match TRBD2. Trimming cost V 6 bases and J 4 bases; bases outside gene matches: 4. The CDR3 extends over 14 amino acids. Germline CDR1 and CDR2: SQVTM and ANQGSEA. The CDR3 protein is CSVETSGRSDTQYF. DNA of the CDR3: TGCAGCGTCGAGACTAGCGGGAGGTCAGATACGCAGTATTTT.

The chain couples TRBV20-1 to TRBJ2-3; D remains ambiguous. Germline-derived CDR1 and CDR2 are DFQATT and SNEGSKA (reference sequence). V was cut by 0 bases and J by 2 bases, with 18 bases left in between. This CDR3 comprises 17 residues. The chain's CDR3 is CSARDRALRPHTDTQYF. CDR3 sequence (DNA): TGCAGTGCTAGAGATCGGGCGCTACGTCCGCACACAGATACGCAGTATTTT.